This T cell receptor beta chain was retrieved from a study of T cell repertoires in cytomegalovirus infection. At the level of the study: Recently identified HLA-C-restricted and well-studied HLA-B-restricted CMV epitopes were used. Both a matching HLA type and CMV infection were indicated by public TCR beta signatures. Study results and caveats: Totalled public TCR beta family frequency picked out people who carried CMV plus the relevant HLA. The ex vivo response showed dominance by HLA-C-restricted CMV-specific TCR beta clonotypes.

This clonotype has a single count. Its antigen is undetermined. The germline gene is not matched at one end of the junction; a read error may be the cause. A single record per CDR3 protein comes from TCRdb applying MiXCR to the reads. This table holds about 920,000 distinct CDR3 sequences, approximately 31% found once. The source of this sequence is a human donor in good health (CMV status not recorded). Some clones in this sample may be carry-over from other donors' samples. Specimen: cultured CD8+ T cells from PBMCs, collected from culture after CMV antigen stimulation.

The CDR3 sequence is CANSELGLKTQYF. CDR3 nucleotide sequence: TGTGCCAACAGTGAACTAGGGCTGAAGACCCAGTACTTC. This chain joins TRBV2 and TRBJ2-5, with D perhaps matching TRBD2 (5 bases). The CDR3 runs 13 residues. The V gene's germline CDR1 is SNHLY and CDR2 FYNNEI.